This is a list of T cell receptor beta chains from one sample in a study of spatial heterogeneity in lung cancer. One entry per CDR3 protein results from TCRdb running MiXCR on the 5' RACE reads. The profile shows approximately 24,000 distinct CDR3 sequences, around 4.6% of them singletons. Here the sequenced sample was PBMCs, taken at surgery. Receptors were obtained from a male donor with early-stage non-small cell lung cancer. Both conserved end residues are part of each CDR3. Fields, in order: J gene, V gene, CDR3 protein.

TRBJ2-7	TRBV11-2	CASSLDFYEQYF
TRBJ1-2	TRBV28	CASTPGLSGGYTF
TRBJ1-1	TRBV24-1	CATSGGGTSTEAFF
TRBJ2-3	TRBV7-3	CASSLNRLAGGQDTQYF
TRBJ2-7	TRBV28	CASSLGGASGVATKQYF
TRBJ2-5	TRBV12-3/TRBV12-4	CASSSVEEGETQYF
TRBJ1-4	TRBV18	CASSDQGRSATNEKLFF
TRBJ1-1	TRBV20-1	CSARGSNTEAFF
TRBJ2-5	TRBV6-2/TRBV6-3	CASSYQDQETQYF
TRBJ1-4	TRBV5-1	CASSSRHRTATNEKLFF
TRBJ1-2	TRBV13	CASSSGAVANYGYTF
TRBJ1-3	TRBV2	CASRLGRNTIYF
TRBJ2-7	TRBV5-1	CASSLWTGETEQYF
TRBJ1-2	TRBV6-5	CASCQQGARGYTF
TRBJ2-3	TRBV29-1	CSVEREVSTDTQYF
TRBJ2-3	TRBV7-9	CASSHPPSGGTQYF
TRBJ1-2	TRBV28	CASRERQDNYGYTF